This entry features one T cell receptor beta chain sequence. As yet, its antigen is unknown. Per germline, CDR1 LNHNV and CDR2 YYDKDF (reference sequence). With 0 bases clipped from V and 4 bases from J, the junction kept 4 bases outside the gene matches. The CDR3 consists of 16 residues. These data originate in a study of identical twins. Study-wide findings and caveats: There was more out-of-frame TCR alpha sharing in monozygotic twins than models estimated.

TCRdb called the 5' RACE reads again in MiXCR, with one record for every CDR3 protein. The table lists 350,000 to 600,000 distinct CDR3 sequences, 14% of them singletons. The sample was also linked to a second study, of yellow fever vaccine responses in identical twins.

This TCR came from a woman younger than 35 in good health. This chain uses TRBV15 with TRBJ2-1, with 9 nucleotides matching TRBD2. The sequenced sample consisted of CD4+ T cells sorted from blood. CDR3 sequence reads: CATSRDQGLAYNEQFF. The CDR3 coding sequence is TGTGCCACCAGCAGAGATCAAGGACTAGCGTACAATGAGCAGTTCTTC.